Each of the 29 T cell receptor beta chains below was sequenced from the same sample in a study of OX40 agonist ivuxolimab in advanced cancers. The assay was immunoSEQ multiplex PCR, and TCRdb's table has in-frame clones only and misses some. The sample has around 77,000 clones; just under 80% are singletons. This sample comprised CD4+ or CD8+ T cells sorted from blood, obtained in a trial of the OX40 agonist ivuxolimab. All receptors come from an adult with an advanced solid tumor such as melanoma, head and neck, liver or kidney cancer.

The chain combines TRBV7-6 with TRBJ2-3; 12 bases line up with TRBD2. This CDR3 is built from 17 residues. Trimming at V came to 2 bases and at J to 3 bases, leaving 6 bases not matched to a gene. CDR1 SGHVS and CDR2 FNYEAQ come from the germline V gene. The CDR3 nucleotides are TGTGCCAGCAGCTTACTAGCGGGGGGGCCGGGGACAGATACGCAGTATTTT. Protein: CASSLLAGGPGTDTQYF.

This clone occurred a few times. The CDR3 bases are TGTGCCAGCAGCGCACAGGGGGGCGGTCAGCCCCAGCATTTT. Protein product: CASSAQGGGQPQHF. V is TRBV5-5 and J is TRBJ1-5; 8 positions agree with TRBD1. V lost 4 bases to trimming and J lost 6 bases; unmatched junction nucleotides: 6. This CDR3 has 14 amino acids. Germline V gene data show CDR1 as SGHKS and CDR2 as YYEKEE (reference sequence).

The chain has TRBV7-2 and TRBJ2-3; the match to TRBD2 covers 7 bases. Germline CDR1 SGHTA, CDR2 FQGNSA. V was clipped by 5 bases and J by 2 bases; unmatched bases: 7. The CDR3 runs 15 residues. CDR3 in amino acids: CASSPGGLPTDTQYF. Here the CDR3 DNA reads TGTGCCAGCAGCCCGGGGGGACTCCCCACAGATACGCAGTATTTT.

The chain combines TRBV5-1 with TRBJ2-3, with 8 bases fitting TRBD2. Germline assignment: CDR1 SGHRS and CDR2 YFSETQ. Trimming removed 2 bases from V and 8 bases from J; junction bases left unmatched: 13. The length of the CDR3 is 16 residues. CDR3 coding DNA: TGCGCCAGCAGCTTATCCCCGGGGGGGGCCCCTAGTACGCAGTATTTT. Translated, it gives CASSLSPGGAPSTQYF.

The table lists this clone with a count of one. In DNA, the CDR3 is TGTGCCAGCAGTTTAATGGGGTATCAGCCCCAGCATTTT. This gives the protein CASSLMGYQPQHF. V usage is TRBV27 and J usage is TRBJ1-5; D unresolved. V was pared by 2 bases and J by 5 bases, with 7 bases between. CDR3 size: 13 residues. Germline V gene sequence: CDR1 MNHEY, CDR2 SMNVEV (reference sequence).

The J gene is TRBJ2-1, the V gene TRBV7-3; 10 positions match TRBD2. J lost 7 bases, V lost 4 bases, and 16 bases had no gene match. In germline, CDR1 is SGHTA, CDR2 FQGTGA. The CDR3 sequence is 18 residues long. DNA of the CDR3: TGTGCCAGCAGCTCCCTCCCCCGGACTAGCGGATATCGAAATGAGCAGTTCTTC. Translation gives CASSSLPRTSGYRNEQFF.

The chain joins TRBV5-6 to TRBJ1-2; D call uncertain. Germline loops: CDR1 SGHDT, CDR2 YYEEEE. This CDR3 comprises 16 residues. Trimming removed 4 bases at V and 0 bases at J, with 16 bases between. DNA of the CDR3: TGTGCCAGCAGCGCCTTCTCGGATAATTCTAACTATGGCTACACCTTC. It encodes CASSAFSDNSNYGYTF.

The chain recombines TRBV28 with TRBJ2-3, with TRBD2 identical over 12 bases. This CDR3 has 16 amino acids. Germline assignment: CDR1 MDHEN and CDR2 SYDVKM. V was clipped by 10 bases and J by 1 base; unmatched bases: 9. CDR3: CATRASGGGRTDTQYF. The CDR3 nucleotides read TGTGCCACGCGGGCTAGCGGGGGGGGGCGCACAGATACGCAGTATTTT.

The rearrangement joins TRBV7-8 to TRBJ1-2; D gene uncertain. Trimming pared 5 bases from V and 2 bases from J, leaving 12 bases between. This CDR3 region has 14 residues. Per germline, CDR1 SGHVS and CDR2 FQNEAQ. CDR3 amino acids: CASSPRGRNYGYTF. The CDR3 DNA is TGTGCCAGCAGCCCTAGAGGGCGGAACTATGGCTACACCTTC.

The chain carries TRBV2 and TRBJ1-3, with D maybe TRBD1 (5 bases). The CDR3 is 14 amino acids. V gave up 6 bases and J gave up 0 bases, with 9 bases separating them. The V gene's germline CDR1 is SNHLY and CDR2 FYNNEI. CDR3 amino acids: CASSADNSGNTIYF. For the CDR3, the DNA is TGTGCCAGCAGCGCGGACAACTCTGGAAACACCATATATTTT.

The chain links TRBV7-9 to TRBJ2-7; 8 bases are shared with TRBD1. CDR3 size: 13 residues. Germline V gene sequence: CDR1 SEHNR, CDR2 FQNEAQ (reference sequence). J lost 5 bases, V lost 5 bases, and 5 bases had no gene match. Here the CDR3 DNA reads TGTGCCAGCAGCCGCGGACAGGGCAACGAGCAGTACTTC. Translation gives CASSRGQGNEQYF.

The chain links TRBV6-1 to TRBJ2-1; TRBD1 matches at 9 bases. Germline CDR1 and CDR2: MNHNS and SASEGT. The CDR3 has 16 residues. The V segment lost 0 bases and the J segment 8 bases; nucleotides outside the gene matches: 8. The CDR3: CASSEAIGQGSDEQFF. The CDR3 bases are TGTGCCAGCAGTGAAGCAATCGGACAGGGGAGTGATGAGCAGTTCTTC.

The rearrangement uses TRBV5-1 and TRBJ2-3; 9 bases line up with TRBD1. The CDR3 has 16 amino acids. Germline CDR1 is SGHRS and CDR2 is YFSETQ. The junction had 9 bases not matched to a gene; V was cut back by 2 bases and J by 5 bases. The CDR3: CASSFTGTGRGDTQYF. CDR3 sequence (DNA): TGCGCCAGCAGCTTTACCGGGACAGGGAGGGGAGATACGCAGTATTTT.

This clone was seen a single time. The chain employs TRBV27 and TRBJ1-2; 7 bases map to TRBD1. The germline gives CDR1 MNHEY, CDR2 SMNVEV (reference sequence). V lost 3 bases, J lost 4 bases, and 11 bases stayed unmatched. The CDR3 is 16 residues long. The CDR3 here is CASSFSVSRGIYGYTF. CDR3 DNA: TGTGCCAGCAGTTTTTCGGTGTCCAGGGGGATCTATGGCTACACCTTC.

The CDR3 loop is CGIGGVAEAFF. The DNA for the CDR3 is TGCGGGATTGGGGGGGTGGCTGAAGCTTTCTTT. The V call is TRBV29-1, the J call TRBJ1-1; D is possibly TRBD1 (5 bases). CDR1 and CDR2 from the germline V gene are SQVTM and ANQGSEA. The CDR3 runs to 11 residues. Based on the CDR3 plus reference TRBV29-1 and TRBJ1-1, the full variable domain is SAVISQKPSRDICQRGTSLTIQCQVDSQVTMMFWYRQQPGQSLTLIATANQGSEATYESGFVIDKFPISRPNLTFSTLTVSNMSPEDSSIYLCGIGGVAEAFFGQGTRLTVV.

The genes are TRBV25-1 and TRBJ1-2; no definite D call. Germline V gene sequence: CDR1 MGHDK, CDR2 SYGVNS. Trimming cost V 0 bases and J 7 bases, with 12 bases left between them. This CDR3 comprises 14 residues. CDR3 residues: CASSEYWGSFGYTF. The DNA of the CDR3 is TGTGCCAGCAGTGAATATTGGGGTTCTTTTGGCTACACCTTC.

This chain joins TRBV6-6 and TRBJ1-1, with D hard to call. V lost 6 bases and J lost 4, with 18 bases in between. The CDR3 loop spans 15 amino acids. Per the germline V gene, CDR1 is MNHNY and CDR2 is SVGAGI (reference sequence). CDR3 sequence reads: CASRVHRLVGTEAFF. The CDR3 nucleotides read TGTGCCAGCAGGGTCCACCGTTTGGTTGGCACTGAAGCTTTCTTT.

The chain is built from TRBV4-3 and TRBJ2-7; a possible D gene is TRBD1 (6 bases). CDR1 is LGHNA and CDR2 is YSLEER in the germline V gene. The CDR3 runs to 15 residues. The V end was cut by 7 bases, the J end by 5 bases, with 21 bases between. DNA for the CDR3: TGCGCCAGCACGTTCGATGCGCAGGGGCAGGACGAGCAGTACTTC. Translated, it gives CASTFDAQGQDEQYF.

DNA of the CDR3: TGCGCCAGCAGCCAACCAGGAGGGGAAAAACTGTTTTTT. This sequence encodes CASSQPGGEKLFF. The J gene is TRBJ1-4, the V gene TRBV4-3; D remains unclear. The CDR3 totals 13 residues. The ends were cut back, 2 bases at V and 8 bases at J, with 9 bases in the middle. The germline gives CDR1 LGHNA, CDR2 YSLEER.

This clone was detected once. The chain couples TRBV7-6 to TRBJ1-1, with D hard to call. The germline CDR1 and CDR2 sequences are SGHVS and FNYEAQ. The CDR3 length is 14 residues. V dropped 2 bases and J dropped 1 base, with 8 bases sitting between them. As DNA, the CDR3 is TGTGCCAGCAGCTTAAGGGCAGGGAACACTGAAGCTTTCTTT. It specifies CASSLRAGNTEAFF.

This chain joins TRBV2 and TRBJ1-1, with D unclear. The germline V gene encodes CDR1 SNHLY and CDR2 FYNNEI. Trimming cost V 6 bases and J 1 base, with 12 bases left between them. This CDR3 comprises 14 residues. The CDR3 DNA is TGTGCCAGCAGCGCCCTCCAGCCGAACACTGAAGCTTTCTTT. Its translation is CASSALQPNTEAFF.

This clone was seen at least ten times. The chain employs TRBV28 and TRBJ1-5, with D perhaps TRBD1 (5 bases). This CDR3 contains 17 residues. CDR1 and CDR2 from the germline V gene are MDHEN and SYDVKM. V was shortened by 7 bases and J by 4 bases, with 23 bases between the two germline ends. The CDR3 nucleotides read TGTGCCAGCACCCTTGGGGGGTCCCCCCGGCCGAATCAGCCCCAGCATTTT. This translates into CASTLGGSPRPNQPQHF.

The chain links TRBV7-2 to TRBJ2-5, with 8 bases that match TRBD2. The germline V gene has CDR1 SGHTA and CDR2 FQGNSA. The trim removed 5 bases at V and 4 bases at J, leaving 9 bases unmatched. The CDR3 loop spans 15 amino acids. The chain's CDR3 is CASSRPGSGGETQYF. DNA for the CDR3: TGTGCCAGCAGCCGGCCCGGGAGCGGGGGAGAGACCCAGTACTTC. The full variable domain, its missing parts supplied by reference TRBV7-2 and TRBJ2-5, is GAGVSQSPSNKVTEKGKDVELRCDPISGHTALYWYRQSLGQGLEFLIYFQGNSAPDKSGLPSDRFSAERTGGSVSTLTIQRTQQEDSAVYLCASSRPGSGGETQYFGPGTRLLVL.

This clone was observed a single time. The chain has TRBV5-1 and TRBJ2-7, with D hard to call. Looked up from germline, CDR1 is SGHRS and CDR2 is YFSETQ. This CDR3 comprises 15 residues. V lost 2 bases and J 0 bases, leaving 12 bases between the germline ends. This CDR3 is CASSFSPTVSYEQYF. CDR3 in DNA: TGCGCCAGCAGCTTTAGCCCAACCGTCTCCTACGAGCAGTACTTC.

The chain carries TRBV7-9 and TRBJ1-2, with 9 bases that match TRBD1. Germline CDR1 SEHNR, CDR2 FQNEAQ (reference sequence). This CDR3 is built from 13 residues. V lost 5 bases, J lost 8 bases, and 6 bases stayed unmatched. DNA of the CDR3: TGTGCCAGCAGCATCCTCACAGGGGGCGGCTACACCTTC. Its protein is CASSILTGGGYTF.

Worth noting for this clone: Other DNA sequences within the sample encode an identical CDR3. V and J are TRBV28 and TRBJ2-7; D ambiguous. V lost 3 bases to trimming and J lost 4 bases, with 4 bases between them. This CDR3 is built from 11 residues. Per germline, CDR1 MDHEN and CDR2 SYDVKM. CDR3 nucleotides: TGTGCCAGCAGTTTGCGATACGAGCAGTACTTC. It is translated as CASSLRYEQYF.

The chain carries TRBV30 and TRBJ2-5, with D unresolved. V lost 2 bases and J 2 bases, leaving 9 bases between the germline ends. This CDR3 is built from 13 residues. CDR1 and CDR2 from the germline V gene are GTSNPN and SVGIG (reference sequence). CDR3 sequence reads: CAWSSGSQETQYF. In nucleotides, the CDR3 is TGTGCCTGGAGTAGTGGCTCACAAGAGACCCAGTACTTC.

The chain recombines TRBV5-1 with TRBJ1-6, with no clear D. Germline V gene sequence: CDR1 SGHRS, CDR2 YFSETQ. V lost 4 bases to trimming and J lost 0 bases, with 2 bases between them. CDR3 length: 13 residues. Written as DNA, the CDR3 is TGCGCCAGCAGCCTCTCCTATAATTCACCCCTCCACTTT. Translating it yields CASSLSYNSPLHF.

There are a few counts of this clone. This chain joins TRBV19 and TRBJ2-6, with D possibly matching TRBD1 (6 bases). The V gene's germline CDR1 is LNHDA and CDR2 SQIVND (reference sequence). Trimming removed 5 bases from V and 2 bases from J, with 10 bases in between. The CDR3 sequence is 15 residues long. The CDR3 sequence: CASSPPGAGANVLTF. The CDR3 DNA follows: TGTGCCAGTAGTCCCCCAGGGGCTGGGGCCAACGTCCTGACTTTC.